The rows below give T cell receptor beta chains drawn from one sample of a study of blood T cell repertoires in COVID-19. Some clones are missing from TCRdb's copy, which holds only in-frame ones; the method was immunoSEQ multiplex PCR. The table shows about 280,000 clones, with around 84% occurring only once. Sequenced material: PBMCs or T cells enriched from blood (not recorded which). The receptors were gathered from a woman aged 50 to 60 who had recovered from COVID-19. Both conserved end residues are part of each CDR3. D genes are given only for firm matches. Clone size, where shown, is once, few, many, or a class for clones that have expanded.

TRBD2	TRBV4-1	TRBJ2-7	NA	CASSQASAGGFVYEQYF	TGCGCCAGCAGCCAAGCTAGTGCGGGGGGATTTGTGTACGAGCAGTACTTC
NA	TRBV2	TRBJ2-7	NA	CASSEFGTVTEQYF	TGTGCCAGCAGTGAATTTGGGACTGTCACCGAGCAGTACTTC
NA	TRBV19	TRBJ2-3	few	CASNSRVSDTQYF	TGTGCCAGTAACTCGAGAGTGTCTGATACGCAGTATTTT
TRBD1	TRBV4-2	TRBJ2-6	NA	CASSRDSGAAAGANVLTF	TGTGCCAGCAGCCGGGACAGTGGGGCCGCGGCTGGGGCCAACGTCCTGACTTTC
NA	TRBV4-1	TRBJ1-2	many	CASSQAGRQAANYGYTF	TGCGCCAGCAGCCAAGCGGGCAGACAGGCTGCTAACTATGGCTACACCTTC
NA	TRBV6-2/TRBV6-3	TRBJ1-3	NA	CASSSGRAHSGNTIYF	TGTGCCAGCAGTTCTGGCAGGGCACACTCTGGAAACACCATATATTTT
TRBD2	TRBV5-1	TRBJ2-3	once	CASSLVAGGPADTQYF	TGCGCCAGCAGCTTGGTGGCGGGGGGGCCCGCAGATACGCAGTATTTT
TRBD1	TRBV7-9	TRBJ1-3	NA	CASSLTGTASGNTIYF	TGTGCCAGCAGCCTAACCGGGACAGCCTCTGGAAACACCATATATTTT
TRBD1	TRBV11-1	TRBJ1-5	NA	CASSQGARQPQHF	TGTGCCAGTAGTCAGGGGGCCCGTCAGCCCCAGCATTTT
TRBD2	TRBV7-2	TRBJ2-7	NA	CASSPRLAGTYEQYF	TGTGCCAGCAGCCCCCGACTAGCGGGTACCTACGAGCAGTACTTC
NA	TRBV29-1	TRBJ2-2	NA	CSVESFGDTGELFF	TGCAGCGTTGAAAGTTTCGGGGATACCGGGGAGCTGTTTTTT
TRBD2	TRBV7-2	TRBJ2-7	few	CASSPGLAGPSSYEQYF	TGTGCCAGCAGCCCGGGACTAGCGGGACCGAGCTCCTACGAGCAGTACTTC
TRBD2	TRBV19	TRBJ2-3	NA	CACRDYNTDTQYF	TGTGCGTGCAGGGACTACAACACAGATACGCAGTATTTT
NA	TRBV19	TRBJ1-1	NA	CASSNGVTEAFF	TGTGCCAGTAGCAACGGGGTTACTGAAGCTTTCTTT
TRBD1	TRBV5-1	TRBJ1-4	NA	CASSYSGQGSNEKLFF	TGCGCCAGCAGCTATTCGGGACAGGGTTCTAATGAAAAACTGTTTTTT
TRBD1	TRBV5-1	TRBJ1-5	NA	CASSLEGARNQPQHF	TGCGCCAGCAGCTTGGAGGGGGCTCGCAATCAGCCCCAGCATTTT
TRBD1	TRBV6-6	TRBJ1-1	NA	CASSYSIGTGRAEAFF	TGTGCCAGCAGTTATTCCATTGGGACAGGAAGGGCTGAAGCTTTCTTT
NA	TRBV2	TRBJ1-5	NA	CASSAQGYNQPQHF	TGTGCCAGCAGTGCCCAGGGATACAATCAGCCCCAGCATTTT
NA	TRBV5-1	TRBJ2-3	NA	CASSLEGVLDPDTQYF	TGCGCCAGCAGCTTGGAGGGGGTGCTAGACCCAGATACGCAGTATTTT
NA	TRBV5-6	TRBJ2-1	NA	CASSLPIPGHIEEQFF	TGTGCCAGCAGCTTACCGATACCGGGACACATAGAAGAGCAGTTCTTC